A single sample gave rise to the 18 T cell receptor beta chains below, sequenced in a study of blood T cell repertoires in COVID-19. This table comes from immunoSEQ multiplex PCR, and its TCRdb copy is limited to in-frame clones, with some not included. This table has roughly 300,000 clones, roughly nine tenths appearing once. The sample taken for sequencing was PBMCs or T cells enriched from blood (not recorded which). The receptors were sampled from a woman aged 30 to 39 who had recovered from COVID-19.

The chain recombines TRBV28 with TRBJ1-6; 9 nucleotides agree with TRBD1. This CDR3 comprises 15 residues. Germline CDR1 MDHEN, CDR2 SYDVKM. V lost 3 bases to trimming and J lost 7 bases; unmatched junction nucleotides: 4. Here the CDR3 reads CASSLGDRDNSPLHF. CDR3 DNA: TGTGCCAGCAGTTTGGGGGACAGGGACAATTCACCCCTCCACTTT.

V is TRBV18 and J is TRBJ2-5; 7 nucleotides match TRBD2. Germline CDR1 reads KGHSH; CDR2 reads LQKENI. V lost 4 bases to trimming and J lost 1 base; unmatched junction nucleotides: 3. CDR3 size: 14 residues. CDR3: CASSRGLTQETQYF. The DNA of the CDR3 is TGTGCCAGCTCACGGGGACTAACCCAAGAGACCCAGTACTTC.

The chain couples TRBV2 to TRBJ2-1; TRBD1 aligns across 8 bases. The germline V gene has CDR1 SNHLY and CDR2 FYNNEI. Trimming cost V 3 bases and J 6 bases; bases outside gene matches: 4. This CDR3 is 14 amino acids long. The CDR3 DNA is TGTGCCAGCAGTGAGGACAGGGAGCCCAATGAGCAGTTCTTC. Translating it yields CASSEDREPNEQFF.

The chain employs TRBV28 and TRBJ1-2; 9 nucleotides line up with TRBD1. Germline V CDR1 and CDR2: MDHEN, SYDVKM. The CDR3 spans 13 residues. V shed 6 bases, J shed 7 bases, and the junction held 6 bases outside the gene matches. The CDR3 bases are TGTGCCAGCAGAAAACAGGGGGCGGGTGGCTACACCTTC. Translation gives CASRKQGAGGYTF.

The chain employs TRBV18 and TRBJ1-2, with 11 bases lining up with TRBD1. After removal of 3 bases from V and 3 bases from J, the junction contained 9 bases not matched to a gene. CDR1 is KGHSH, CDR2 LQKENI, per germline. The CDR3 is made up of 17 amino acids. CDR3 sequence reads: CASSPWGQGERDYGYTF. DNA of the CDR3: TGTGCCAGCTCACCCTGGGGACAGGGGGAACGCGACTATGGCTACACCTTC.

In its sample, this clone was seen a few times. The genes are TRBV10-3 and TRBJ2-1, with a weak D call TRBD2 (5 bases). V lost 7 bases, J lost 1 base, and 8 bases lay in between. The V gene's germline CDR1 is ENHRY and CDR2 SYGVKD. The CDR3 consists of 13 residues. The CDR3: CAITGMSYNEQFF. The CDR3 bases are TGTGCCATCACGGGGATGTCCTACAATGAGCAGTTCTTC.

The V gene is TRBV2, the J gene TRBJ1-2; tentatively, D is TRBD1 (5 bases). The germline gives CDR1 SNHLY, CDR2 FYNNEI. V lost 4 bases, J lost 1 base, and 7 bases lay in between. This CDR3 has 13 residues. CDR3 in DNA: TGTGCCAGCAGTGTTGACAGTAACTATGGCTACACCTTC. It specifies CASSVDSNYGYTF.

The chain links TRBV24-1 to TRBJ2-1, with D possibly being TRBD2 (6 bases). The length of the CDR3 is 17 residues. V lost 4 bases, J lost 1 base, and 16 bases lay in between. The germline V gene encodes CDR1 KGHDR and CDR2 SFDVKD. The CDR3, as DNA: TGTGCCACCAGTGACCCGTCGACGGGGACTTCCTACAATGAGCAGTTCTTC. Its translation is CATSDPSTGTSYNEQFF.

This clone showed up just once. The rearrangement uses TRBV14 and TRBJ2-7; 9 bases map to TRBD1. CDR1 is SGHDN, CDR2 FVKESK, per germline. CDR3 length equals 17 residues. J gave up 7 bases and V 1 base, and 14 bases lay outside the gene matches. Here the CDR3 DNA reads TGTGCCAGCAGCCAAGTGCCCGTGGGACAGGGATTGGAGGAGCAGTACTTC. Translation: CASSQVPVGQGLEEQYF.

The chain uses TRBV9 and TRBJ1-4, with 8 bases matching TRBD1. The CDR3 loop spans 14 amino acids. Unmatched junction bases numbered 2, after V lost 3 bases and J lost 4 bases. Per the germline V gene, CDR1 is SGDLS and CDR2 is YYNGEE. The CDR3 DNA reads as TGTGCCAGCAGCGGAGACAGGGGTAATGAAAAACTGTTTTTT. This codes for CASSGDRGNEKLFF.

CDR3 in amino acids: CASRQDHGYTF. The CDR3 DNA is TGTGCCAGTAGACAGGATCATGGCTACACCTTC. The rearrangement joins TRBV28 to TRBJ1-2, with TRBD1 as a possible D gene (6 bases). This CDR3 is built from 11 residues. V was clipped by 9 bases and J by 6 bases, with 11 bases between them. Germline V lookup: CDR1 MDHEN, CDR2 SYDVKM.

The V and J genes are TRBV13 and TRBJ2-1; D unresolved. V was shortened by 2 bases and J by 0 bases, with 8 bases between the two germline ends. Germline V gene sequence: CDR1 PRHDT, CDR2 FYEKMQ (reference sequence). The length of the CDR3 is 15 residues. CDR3 nucleotides: TGTGCCAGCAGCTTAAGTTTGAGCTCCTACAATGAGCAGTTCTTC. It encodes CASSLSLSSYNEQFF.

V and J are TRBV28 and TRBJ1-2; D is perhaps TRBD1 (5 bases). V was cut by 7 bases and J by 5 bases, with 17 bases left in between. Germline V gene data show CDR1 as MDHEN and CDR2 as SYDVKM. This CDR3 has 14 residues. Here the CDR3 reads CASNPPGESYGYTF. In nucleotides, the CDR3 is TGTGCCAGCAACCCCCCGGGGGAATCGTATGGCTACACCTTC.

The V and J genes are TRBV5-1 and TRBJ2-1; D perhaps matches TRBD2 (5 bases). Trimming removed 4 bases from V and 5 bases from J, with 13 bases in between. Germline loops: CDR1 SGHRS, CDR2 YFSETQ. The CDR3 has 14 amino acids. The CDR3 region has the DNA TGCGCCAGCAGCCCACCTCCGGGGAACAATGAGCAGTTCTTC. It encodes CASSPPPGNNEQFF.

The genes are TRBV5-4 and TRBJ1-5; TRBD1 matches 9 bases. The CDR3 is 16 amino acids. V was pared by 2 bases and J by 2 bases, with 5 bases of the junction left unmatched. Germline V gene lookup returns CDR1 SGHNT and CDR2 YYREEE (reference sequence). The CDR3 region has the DNA TGTGCCAGCAGCTTTTGGACAGGGGCGGGCAATCAGCCCCAGCATTTT. This sequence encodes CASSFWTGAGNQPQHF.

The V gene is TRBV28, the J gene TRBJ1-2; D gene uncertain. This CDR3 has 13 amino acids. Germline-derived CDR1 and CDR2 are MDHEN and SYDVKM. V shed 6 bases and J shed 4 bases, with 12 bases lying between them. The CDR3 is CASSSGRSYGYTF. Written as DNA, the CDR3 is TGTGCCAGCAGCTCCGGGAGAAGCTATGGCTACACCTTC.

The sample holds one count of this clone. This sequence joins TRBV28 and TRBJ2-7; 8 bases are a match to TRBD1. The CDR3 covers 13 residues. CDR1 MDHEN and CDR2 SYDVKM come from the germline V gene. After removal of 10 bases from V and 4 bases from J, the junction contained 9 bases not matched to a gene. The CDR3 DNA sequence: TGTGCCACCCGGACAGGGCTTCTTTACGAGCAGTACTTC. Its protein is CATRTGLLYEQYF.

This rearrangement joins TRBV28 to TRBJ2-3; 8 nucleotides line up with TRBD2. Looked up from germline, CDR1 is MDHEN and CDR2 is SYDVKM. The CDR3 is made up of 14 amino acids. The V segment lost 8 bases and the J segment 5 bases; nucleotides outside the gene matches: 9. DNA of the CDR3: TGTGCCAGCGTAGCGGGGACTCGAGTAGATACGCAGTATTTT. Translation: CASVAGTRVDTQYF.